A selection of T cell receptor beta chains follows, all from one sample in a study of read filtering for tumor transcriptome and immune sequencing. TCRdb re-called the reads through MiXCR, storing one row per CDR3 protein. In the table there are roughly 68,000 distinct CDR3 sequences, roughly 13% of which are singletons. Sequenced sample: a population of CD138-negative cells sorted from bone marrow. These receptors came from a donor aged 40 or over with multiple myeloma. Both conserved end residues are part of each CDR3. The order of the fields is D gene, clone size, J gene, V gene, CDR3 length, CDR3 protein, CDR3 DNA. A D gene is named only where the DNA matches it firmly. A clone size is listed for some rows: how often the clone was seen (once, few, many), or a class if it is expanded.

. many TRBJ2-3 TRBV28 14 CASSRFQGADTQYF TGTGCCAGCAGTCGCTTCCAGGGCGCAGATACGCAGTATTTT
. many TRBJ2-1 TRBV7-9 14 CASSRGDLGDEQFF TGTGCCAGCAGCCGAGGGGACCTTGGCGATGAGCAGTTCTTC
. many TRBJ2-5 TRBV28 16 CASSPPGPGQVGTQYF TGTGCCAGCAGTCCCCCCGGACCGGGACAAGTGGGGACCCAGTACTTC
. . TRBJ2-5 TRBV10-3 14 CAISDFGEQETQYF TGTGCCATCAGTGATTTCGGGGAACAAGAGACCCAGTACTTC
. many TRBJ2-1 TRBV11-1 13 CASSLVGVQLQFF TGTGCCAGCAGCTTAGTGGGGGTCCAGCTTCAGTTCTTC
TRBD1 many TRBJ1-5 TRBV29-1 13 CSATGGRNQPQHF TGCAGCGCCACAGGGGGCCGGAATCAGCCCCAGCATTTT
TRBD1 many TRBJ2-1 TRBV28 19 CASSLIIPRPGQGPGEQFF TGTGCCAGCAGTCTCATCATCCCTCGCCCGGGACAGGGACCAGGTGAGCAGTTCTTC
TRBD1 many TRBJ2-7 TRBV5-1 14 CASSWDRVSYEQYF TGCGCCAGCAGCTGGGACAGGGTAAGCTACGAGCAGTACTTC
. many TRBJ1-5 TRBV7-2 14 CASSTGASNQPQHF TGTGCCAGCAGTACGGGCGCCAGCAATCAGCCCCAGCATTTT
TRBD1 few TRBJ2-3 TRBV12-3/TRBV12-4 15 CASSPDGTGVPQQYF TGTGCCAGCAGTCCCGACGGGACAGGGGTTCCTCAGCAGTATTTT
TRBD2 many TRBJ2-3 TRBV29-1 16 CSARTGTSGRTDTQYF TGCAGCGCCCGAACCGGGACTAGCGGACGCACAGATACGCAGTATTTT
TRBD1 many TRBJ1-1 TRBV5-5 16 CASSLGIIGGPTEAFF TGTGCCAGCAGCTTGGGAATTATAGGGGGCCCCACTGAAGCTTTCTTT
. many TRBJ1-2 TRBV12-3/TRBV12-4 14 CASSPERGRDGYTF TGTGCCAGCAGCCCCGAAAGGGGAAGGGACGGCTACACCTTC
. many TRBJ2-1 TRBV18 12 CASSPQYNEQFF TGTGCCAGCTCACCACAGTACAATGAGCAGTTCTTC
TRBD1 . TRBJ2-3 TRBV5-1 15 CASSRDRGPTDTQYF TGCGCCAGCAGCCGGGACAGGGGACCCACAGATACGCAGTATTTT
TRBD2 many TRBJ2-3 TRBV20-1 16 CSASGTSGHSTDTQYF TGCAGTGCTAGCGGGACTAGCGGTCATAGCACAGATACGCAGTATTTT
. few TRBJ1-1 TRBV7-8 17 CASSKSRVGSMNTEAFF TGTGCCAGCAGCAAAAGTCGGGTGGGAAGCATGAACACTGAAGCTTTCTTT
. many TRBJ1-5 TRBV24-1 13 CATSDAGGQPQHF TGTGCCACCAGTGATGCGGGAGGACAGCCCCAGCATTTT
. many TRBJ1-2 TRBV11-3 14 CASSLGAWESGYTF TGTGCCAGCAGCTTAGGTGCATGGGAGTCCGGCTACACCTTC
. many TRBJ2-7 TRBV7-2 15 CASSLGYRAGSEQYF TGTGCCAGCAGCTTAGGGTACCGCGCAGGGAGCGAGCAGTACTTC
TRBD2 few TRBJ2-3 TRBV12-3/TRBV12-4 14 CASQLAASTDTQYF TGTGCCAGCCAACTAGCGGCTAGCACAGATACGCAGTATTTT
. . TRBJ2-7 TRBV5-1 13 CASSSVVAYEQYF TGCGCCAGCAGCTCGGTTGTAGCCTACGAGCAGTACTTC
. many TRBJ2-2 TRBV14 13 CASSQANTGELFF TGTGCCAGCAGCCAAGCCAACACCGGGGAGCTGTTTTTT
TRBD1 many TRBJ1-4 TRBV19 12 CASNRGLEKLFF TGTGCCAGTAACAGGGGATTGGAAAAACTGTTTTTT
TRBD1 many TRBJ2-7 TRBV29-1 14 CSVESQGEAYEQYF TGCAGCGTTGAGTCACAGGGGGAGGCCTACGAGCAGTACTTC
. . TRBJ2-2 TRBV5-1 16 CASSLGQRANTGELFF TGCGCCAGCAGCTTAGGACAGAGGGCGAACACCGGGGAGCTGTTTTTT
. many TRBJ2-6 TRBV5-1 15 CASSYRTSGANVLTF TGCGCCAGCAGCTATCGCACCTCTGGGGCCAACGTCCTGACTTTC
. many TRBJ1-1 TRBV7-9 14 CASSLGQLNTEAFF TGTGCCAGCAGCTTAGGACAGTTGAACACTGAAGCTTTCTTT
TRBD2 many TRBJ2-3 TRBV6-6 17 CASLSSTSVASTDTQYF TGTGCCAGTCTCAGTTCTACTAGCGTCGCTAGCACAGATACGCAGTATTTT
. many TRBJ2-1 TRBV7-3 13 CASSLSGGNEQFF TGTGCCAGCAGCCTATCCGGAGGGAATGAGCAGTTCTTC
. many TRBJ2-5 TRBV5-5 11 CASSLVETQYF TGTGCCAGCAGCTTGGTGGAGACCCAGTACTTC
. many TRBJ2-7 TRBV14 14 CASSFSGVVYEQYF TGTGCCAGCAGCTTCTCCGGAGTGGTTTACGAGCAGTACTTC
. many TRBJ2-7 TRBV12-3/TRBV12-4 13 CASSLNGPYEQYF TGTGCCAGCAGTTTAAACGGTCCCTATGAGCAGTACTTC
. many TRBJ2-5 TRBV12-5 13 CASGLQGAETQYF TGTGCTAGTGGTTTACAGGGAGCGGAGACCCAGTACTTC
. many TRBJ1-5 TRBV11-2 14 CASTPGRSGQPQHF TGTGCCAGCACCCCGGGACGGTCCGGTCAGCCCCAGCATTTT
. . TRBJ2-1 TRBV5-1 14 CASEKSGSYNEQFF TGCGCCAGCGAGAAAAGCGGCTCCTACAATGAGCAGTTCTTC
. many TRBJ2-5 TRBV15 15 CATSRDTTSKETQYF TGTGCCACCAGCAGAGATACCACTAGCAAAGAGACCCAGTACTTC
TRBD1 few TRBJ1-4 TRBV12-3/TRBV12-4 15 CASSLAGTGVEKLFF TGTGCCAGCAGTTTAGCCGGGACAGGGGTTGAAAAACTGTTTTTT
TRBD1 . TRBJ1-1 TRBV30 13 CAWSRNRGTEALF TGTGCCTGGAGTAGGAACAGGGGCACTGAAGCTCTCTTT
. many TRBJ2-7 TRBV5-1 14 CASSLGQGGLEQYF TGCGCCAGCAGCTTGGGCCAGGGGGGGCTCGAGCAGTACTTC
. few TRBJ2-2 TRBV5-1 14 CASSLTGATGELFF TGCGCCAGCAGCTTGACCGGGGCCACCGGGGAGCTGTTTTTT
TRBD1 few TRBJ1-5 TRBV25-1 16 CASSDSQGEGNQPQHF TGTGCCAGCAGTGACTCCCAGGGGGAGGGCAATCAGCCCCAGCATTTT
TRBD2 many TRBJ2-1 TRBV7-8 17 CASSLARLAVFYNEQFF TGTGCCAGCAGCTTAGCTAGACTAGCGGTATTCTACAATGAGCAGTTCTTC
. many TRBJ1-1 TRBV29-1 14 CSATPQGFGTEAFF TGCAGCGCCACACCCCAGGGTTTCGGCACTGAAGCTTTCTTT
TRBD1 many TRBJ2-3 TRBV29-1 12 CSVGQGGDTQCF TGCAGCGTTGGACAGGGGGGAGATACGCAGTGTTTT
. many TRBJ2-1 TRBV27 15 CASSYYTPPNNEQFF TGTGCCAGCAGTTACTATACTCCCCCAAACAATGAGCAGTTCTTC
TRBD2 many TRBJ2-3 TRBV28 19 CASSYLQREGQLGTDTQYF TGTGCCAGCAGCTACCTCCAGCGGGAGGGACAACTAGGCACAGATACGCAGTATTTT
. few TRBJ2-7 TRBV20-1 15 CSATQIKTGFYEQYF TGCAGTGCTACGCAAATAAAGACAGGATTCTACGAGCAGTACTTC
TRBD1 . TRBJ2-7 TRBV7-6 15 CASSPGQGGSYEQYF TGTGCCAGCAGCCCCGGACAGGGGGGCTCCTACGAGCAGTACTTC
. . TRBJ1-3 TRBV11-2 19 CASSPLPLQGSISGNTIYF TGTGCCAGCAGCCCACTCCCGCTCCAGGGCTCAATCTCTGGAAACACCATATATTTT
TRBD2 . TRBJ2-1 TRBV29-1 13 CSVEFAPSGEQFF TGCAGCGTTGAATTCGCGCCTAGCGGGGAGCAGTTCTTC
. . TRBJ2-7 TRBV7-9 12 CASSLGYSEQYF TGTGCCAGCAGCTTAGGGTACAGCGAGCAGTACTTC
. many TRBJ2-5 TRBV20-1 14 CSAREGRMGETQYF TGCAGTGCTAGGGAGGGACGGATGGGGGAGACCCAGTACTTC